This T cell receptor (beta chain) came from a study of blood T cell repertoires in COVID-19. Background on the study: Italy, Spain and the United States were the sources of the convalescent and acute COVID-19 samples.

In the original processing: Amplification of reference gene primers provided the estimated nucleated cell counts. Libraries were prepared by immunoSEQ multiplex PCR; TCRdb keeps only in-frame clonotypes and omits some of them. That table gives V, J and clone size, and the DNA gave D and trimming. The sample contains hundreds of thousands of clones, around nine tenths of which appear only once. With 2 bases removed from V and 5 bases from J, the gap between germline ends came to 15 bases. This CDR3 has 15 amino acids. Germline CDR1 and CDR2: KGHSH and LQKENI. This chain links TRBV18 with TRBJ2-5; tentative D call: TRBD1 (6 bases). This receptor was identified in a woman in her late teens or twenties who had recovered from COVID-19. The source material was peripheral blood. CDR3 in amino acids: CASSPNTGPGETQYF. DNA for the CDR3: TGTGCCAGCTCACCAAACACAGGGCCCGGGGAGACCCAGTACTTC.